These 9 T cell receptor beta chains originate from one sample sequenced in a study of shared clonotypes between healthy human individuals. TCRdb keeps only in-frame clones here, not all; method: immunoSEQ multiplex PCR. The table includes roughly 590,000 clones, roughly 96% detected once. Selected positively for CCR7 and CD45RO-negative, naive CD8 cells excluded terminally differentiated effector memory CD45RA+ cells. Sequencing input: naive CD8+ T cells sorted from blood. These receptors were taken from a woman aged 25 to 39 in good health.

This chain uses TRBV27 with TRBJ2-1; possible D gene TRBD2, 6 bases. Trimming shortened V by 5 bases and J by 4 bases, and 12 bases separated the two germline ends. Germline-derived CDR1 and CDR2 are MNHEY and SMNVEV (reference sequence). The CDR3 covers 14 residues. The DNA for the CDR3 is TGTGCCAGCAGTGTCCCGGGGACTTACAATGAGCAGTTCTTC. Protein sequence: CASSVPGTYNEQFF.

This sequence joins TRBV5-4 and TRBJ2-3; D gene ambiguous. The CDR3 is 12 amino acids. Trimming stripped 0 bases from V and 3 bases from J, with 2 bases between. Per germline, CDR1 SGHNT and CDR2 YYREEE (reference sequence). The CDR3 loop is CASSLETDTQYF. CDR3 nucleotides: TGTGCCAGCAGCTTGGAAACAGATACGCAGTATTTT.

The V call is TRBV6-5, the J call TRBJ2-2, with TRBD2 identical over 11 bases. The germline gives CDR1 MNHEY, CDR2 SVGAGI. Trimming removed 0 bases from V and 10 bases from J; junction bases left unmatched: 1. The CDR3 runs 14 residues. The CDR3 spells CASSYSLAGEELFF. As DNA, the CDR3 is TGTGCCAGCAGTTACTCACTAGCGGGAGAGGAGCTGTTTTTT.

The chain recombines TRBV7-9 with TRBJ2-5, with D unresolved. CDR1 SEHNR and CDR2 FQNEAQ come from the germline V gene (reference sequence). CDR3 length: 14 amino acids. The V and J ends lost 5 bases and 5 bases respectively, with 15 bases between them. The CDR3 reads CASSPIPPGETQYF. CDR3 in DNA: TGTGCCAGCAGCCCGATCCCCCCTGGGGAGACCCAGTACTTC.

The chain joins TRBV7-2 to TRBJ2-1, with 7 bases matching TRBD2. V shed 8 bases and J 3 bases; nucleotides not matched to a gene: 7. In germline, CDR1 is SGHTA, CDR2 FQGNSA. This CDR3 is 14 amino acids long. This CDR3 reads CASRETSNYNEQFF. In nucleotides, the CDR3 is TGTGCCAGCCGGGAGACTAGCAACTACAATGAGCAGTTCTTC.

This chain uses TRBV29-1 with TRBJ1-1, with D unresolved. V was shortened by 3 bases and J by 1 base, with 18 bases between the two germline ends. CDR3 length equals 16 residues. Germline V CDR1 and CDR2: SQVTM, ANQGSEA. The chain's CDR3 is CSVDLGGGCGNTEAFF. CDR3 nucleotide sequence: TGCAGCGTTGATTTGGGAGGTGGATGCGGGAACACTGAAGCTTTCTTT.

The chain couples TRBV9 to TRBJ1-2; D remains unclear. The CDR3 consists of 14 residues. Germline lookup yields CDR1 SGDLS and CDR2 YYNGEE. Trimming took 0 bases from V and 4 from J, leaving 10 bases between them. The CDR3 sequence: CASSVGVPGYGYTF. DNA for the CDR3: TGTGCCAGCAGCGTAGGGGTTCCGGGCTATGGCTACACCTTC.

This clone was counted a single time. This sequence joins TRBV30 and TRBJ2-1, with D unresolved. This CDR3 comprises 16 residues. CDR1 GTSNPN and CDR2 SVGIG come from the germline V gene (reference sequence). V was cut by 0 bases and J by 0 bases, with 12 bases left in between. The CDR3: CAWSVQRISSYNEQFF. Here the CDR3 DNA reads TGTGCCTGGAGTGTACAGAGAATAAGCTCCTACAATGAGCAGTTCTTC.

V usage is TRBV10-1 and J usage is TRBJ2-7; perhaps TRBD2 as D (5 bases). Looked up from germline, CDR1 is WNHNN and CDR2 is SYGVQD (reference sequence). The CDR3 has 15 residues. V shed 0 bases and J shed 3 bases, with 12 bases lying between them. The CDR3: CASSESSGTGYEQYF. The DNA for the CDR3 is TGCGCCAGCAGTGAGTCGAGCGGCACCGGCTACGAGCAGTACTTC.